The 22 T cell receptor beta chains presented below share a single source sample, sequenced in a study of OX40 agonist ivuxolimab in advanced cancers. Clones were read by immunoSEQ multiplex PCR, and TCRdb kept only the in-frame ones, dropping some. Among about 18,000 clones listed, about 80% were seen once. The sequencing used CD4+ or CD8+ T cells sorted from blood, collected in a trial of the OX40 agonist ivuxolimab. These receptors came from an adult with an advanced solid tumor such as melanoma, head and neck, liver or kidney cancer.

The chain couples TRBV9 to TRBJ2-7, with D perhaps matching TRBD2 (7 bases). V was pared by 4 bases and J by 6 bases, with 17 bases between. CDR1 is SGDLS, CDR2 YYNGEE, per germline. CDR3 length equals 14 residues. This chain's CDR3 is CASSQLGGPAEQYF. In DNA, the CDR3 is TGTGCCAGCAGCCAACTCGGGGGGCCCGCCGAGCAGTACTTC. The full variable domain, completed using reference TRBV9 and TRBJ2-7, is DSGVTQTPKHLITATGQRVTLRCSPRSGDLSVYWYQQSLDQGLQFLIQYYNGEERAKGNILERFSAQQFPDLHSELNLSSLELGDSALYFCASSQLGGPAEQYFGPGTRLTVT.

The genes are TRBV19 and TRBJ2-7; D gene uncertain. Trimming shortened V by 3 bases and J by 5 bases, and 11 bases separated the two germline ends. The CDR3 runs to 13 residues. Germline lookup yields CDR1 LNHDA and CDR2 SQIVND (reference sequence). The CDR3, as DNA: TGTGCCAGTAGTATGCGGATTCGGAACGAGCAGTACTTC. It specifies CASSMRIRNEQYF. The full variable domain, rest sourced from reference TRBV19 and TRBJ2-7, is DGGITQSPKYLFRKEGQNVTLSCEQNLNHDAMYWYRQDPGQGLRLIYYSQIVNDFQKGDIAEGYSVSREKKESFPLTVTSAQKNPTAFYLCASSMRIRNEQYFGPGTRLTVT.

The chain is built from TRBV4-2 and TRBJ1-2, with D unclear. CDR1 is LGHNA, CDR2 YNFKEQ, per germline. This CDR3 has 15 residues. V was clipped by 0 bases and J by 4 bases, with 12 bases between them. The CDR3 sequence: CASSQESGQLYGYTF. CDR3 nucleotides: TGTGCCAGCAGCCAAGAGTCGGGTCAGCTCTATGGCTACACCTTC.

The rearrangement links TRBV4-1 to TRBJ2-6, with no clear D. Germline CDR1 MGHRA, CDR2 YSYEKL. With 0 bases removed from V and 3 bases from J, the gap between germline ends came to 6 bases. The CDR3 totals 15 residues. The CDR3 DNA follows: TGCGCCAGCAGCCAAGACAATAATGGGGCCAACGTCCTGACTTTC. Encoded protein: CASSQDNNGANVLTF.

The gene calls are TRBV19 and TRBJ1-4; possible D gene TRBD1, 6 bases. Germline V gene lookup returns CDR1 LNHDA and CDR2 SQIVND (reference sequence). V lost 7 bases and J 7 bases, leaving 16 bases between the germline ends. The CDR3 sequence is 14 residues long. The CDR3 loop is CASTTVRGAEKLFF. Written as DNA, the CDR3 is TGTGCCAGTACTACCGTCCGGGGGGCTGAAAAACTGTTTTTT.

The CDR3 DNA sequence: TGTGCCATCAGTGAGTCCTGGGCAGGGGGCCTCCAAGAGACCCAGTACTTC. This codes for CAISESWAGGLQETQYF. V is TRBV10-3 and J is TRBJ2-5; 8 bases are shared with TRBD1. From germline, CDR1 is ENHRY and CDR2 SYGVKD. The CDR3 runs to 17 residues. Trimming cost V 0 bases and J 1 base; bases outside gene matches: 7.

The rearrangement uses TRBV28 and TRBJ2-7, with 9 nucleotides matching TRBD1. The V and J ends lost 5 bases and 2 bases, in that order; junction bases with no gene match: 7. The CDR3 extends over 15 amino acids. In germline, CDR1 is MDHEN, CDR2 SYDVKM. DNA of the CDR3: TGTGCCAGCAGTCACCGGGACAGGGTAACCTACGAGCAGTACTTC. Translating gives CASSHRDRVTYEQYF.

The gene calls are TRBV6-4 and TRBJ2-1; D not certain. V shed 4 bases and J shed 0 bases, with 10 bases lying between them. CDR1 is MRHNA, CDR2 SNTAGT, per germline. The CDR3 has 15 residues. CDR3: CASSVDDISYNEQFF. The CDR3 nucleotides are TGTGCCAGCAGTGTGGATGATATCTCCTACAATGAGCAGTTCTTC.

The CDR3 bases are TGCGCCAGCAGCCCCTCAACTAGCGGGGCAAACACAGATACGCAGTATTTT. Translated, it gives CASSPSTSGANTDTQYF. This chain joins TRBV4-3 and TRBJ2-3, with 10 nucleotides matching TRBD2. J was trimmed by 2 bases and V by 4 bases; bases with no gene match: 9. The CDR3 sequence is 17 residues long. Germline-derived CDR1 and CDR2 are LGHNA and YSLEER.

J is TRBJ1-6 and V is TRBV30; no definite D call. From germline, CDR1 is GTSNPN and CDR2 SVGIG (reference sequence). This CDR3 comprises 11 residues. Trimming left V 1 base short and J 8 bases short, with 3 bases between. This CDR3 is CAWSEDSPLHF. DNA of the CDR3: TGTGCCTGGAGTGAAGATTCACCCCTCCACTTT.

This clone was seen only a few times. The chain carries TRBV19 and TRBJ1-1; 9 bases line up with TRBD1. Germline assignment: CDR1 LNHDA and CDR2 SQIVND (reference sequence). The CDR3 has 17 amino acids. Unmatched junction bases numbered 11, after V lost 2 bases and J lost 4 bases. The CDR3, as DNA: TGTGCCAGTAGTATAAGTTCCGGACAGGGGTATTCCACTGAAGCTTTCTTT. It yields the protein CASSISSGQGYSTEAFF.

The chain uses TRBV5-6 and TRBJ2-1; either TRBD1 or TRBD2 may supply D (5 bases each). Germline V gene sequence: CDR1 SGHDT, CDR2 YYEEEE. The CDR3 extends over 13 amino acids. Trimming cost V 3 bases and J 7 bases, with 11 bases left between them. The CDR3 region has the DNA TGTGCCAGCAGCTCCGGGACGTGGAATGAGCAGTTCTTC. It codes for CASSSGTWNEQFF.

This clone was observed a single time. The chain uses TRBV27 and TRBJ2-1; tentative D call: TRBD1 (6 bases). In germline, CDR1 is MNHEY, CDR2 SMNVEV (reference sequence). V shed 4 bases and J shed 5 bases, with 15 bases lying between them. The CDR3 is made up of 15 amino acids. CDR3 residues: CASSSKQGYDNEQFF. The CDR3 DNA is TGTGCCAGCAGTTCAAAACAGGGATACGACAATGAGCAGTTCTTC.

The chain couples TRBV5-5 to TRBJ1-4; D is ambiguous. The length of the CDR3 is 13 residues. V dropped 0 bases and J dropped 5 bases, with 5 bases sitting between them. Looked up from germline, CDR1 is SGHKS and CDR2 is YYEKEE (reference sequence). The CDR3: CASSLAGNEKLFF. DNA of the CDR3: TGTGCCAGCAGCTTGGCCGGGAATGAAAAACTGTTTTTT. The entire variable domain, with the rest obtained from reference TRBV5-5 and TRBJ1-4, is as follows: DAGVTQSPTHLIKTRGQQVTLRCSPISGHKSVSWYQQVLGQGPQFIFQYYEKEERGRGNFPDRFSARQFPNYSSELNVNALLLGDSALYLCASSLAGNEKLFFGSGTQLSVL.

In its sample, this clone was seen many times. Other DNA variants within this sample encode the same CDR3. CDR3 residues: CASSEEEDYSNQPQHF. In DNA, the CDR3 is TGTGCCAGCAGTGAAGAAGAGGACTATAGCAATCAGCCCCAGCATTTT. The chain joins TRBV2 to TRBJ1-5; D call uncertain. The CDR3 length is 16 residues. The germline V and J ends were trimmed by 1 base and 0 bases, with 10 bases remaining between them. Germline V CDR1 and CDR2: SNHLY, FYNNEI.

The V and J genes are TRBV7-3 and TRBJ1-1, with unresolved D. This CDR3 is 13 amino acids long. Germline CDR1 and CDR2: SGHTA and FQGTGA. The V gene lost 5 bases and the J gene lost 4 bases, with 11 bases spanning the gap. The chain's CDR3 is CASSPHGVTEAFF. CDR3 DNA sequence: TGTGCCAGCAGCCCCCATGGGGTCACTGAAGCTTTCTTT.

The chain carries TRBV27 and TRBJ1-2; D gene uncertain. Germline lookup yields CDR1 MNHEY and CDR2 SMNVEV (reference sequence). V gave up 0 bases and J gave up 4 bases, with 9 bases separating them. The length of the CDR3 is 14 residues. The CDR3 DNA reads as TGTGCCAGCAGTTTATCTGGCCCCATCTATGGCTACACCTTC. Translating gives CASSLSGPIYGYTF.

J is TRBJ2-7 and V is TRBV7-9; no clear D gene. The V end lost 0 bases, the J end lost 12 bases, and 12 bases lay between the germline ends. The CDR3 contains 12 residues. The germline gives CDR1 SEHNR, CDR2 FQNEAQ (reference sequence). CDR3 DNA: TGTGCCAGCAGCTTAGCGGACCGGGTCGGGTACTTC. The encoded protein is CASSLADRVGYF.

The rearrangement joins TRBV6-1 to TRBJ1-2; D call uncertain. V dropped 3 bases and J dropped 8 bases, with 13 bases sitting between them. CDR1 is MNHNS and CDR2 is SASEGT in the germline V gene. This CDR3 has 13 amino acids. The CDR3 here is CASSDGTNGGYTF. DNA for the CDR3: TGTGCCAGCAGTGACGGAACGAACGGAGGCTACACCTTC.

The chain carries TRBV2 and TRBJ2-5, with TRBD2 matching 10 bases. V lost 6 bases to trimming and J lost 3 bases; unmatched junction nucleotides: 4. Germline lookup yields CDR1 SNHLY and CDR2 FYNNEI. CDR3 size: 14 residues. CDR3 in DNA: TGTGCCAGCAGCAGACTAGCGGGTAAAGAGACCCAGTACTTC. This sequence encodes CASSRLAGKETQYF.

The chain is built from TRBV10-2 and TRBJ2-7; D is undetermined. This CDR3 has 16 amino acids. V gave up 10 bases and J gave up 4 bases, with 26 bases separating them. The germline CDR1 and CDR2 sequences are WSHSY and SAAADI. DNA for the CDR3: TGCGCCACCAAAGATATACGAGACATGACTCCGTACGAGCAGTACTTC. It specifies CATKDIRDMTPYEQYF.

J is TRBJ2-2 and V is TRBV28; D gene unclear. The germline V and J ends were trimmed by 6 bases and 8 bases, with 22 bases remaining between them. Germline CDR1 is MDHEN and CDR2 is SYDVKM. This CDR3 region has 16 residues. CDR3 sequence reads: CASSSVSVPPFGELFF. CDR3 DNA sequence: TGTGCCAGCAGCTCCGTTTCCGTTCCCCCTTTTGGGGAGCTGTTTTTT.